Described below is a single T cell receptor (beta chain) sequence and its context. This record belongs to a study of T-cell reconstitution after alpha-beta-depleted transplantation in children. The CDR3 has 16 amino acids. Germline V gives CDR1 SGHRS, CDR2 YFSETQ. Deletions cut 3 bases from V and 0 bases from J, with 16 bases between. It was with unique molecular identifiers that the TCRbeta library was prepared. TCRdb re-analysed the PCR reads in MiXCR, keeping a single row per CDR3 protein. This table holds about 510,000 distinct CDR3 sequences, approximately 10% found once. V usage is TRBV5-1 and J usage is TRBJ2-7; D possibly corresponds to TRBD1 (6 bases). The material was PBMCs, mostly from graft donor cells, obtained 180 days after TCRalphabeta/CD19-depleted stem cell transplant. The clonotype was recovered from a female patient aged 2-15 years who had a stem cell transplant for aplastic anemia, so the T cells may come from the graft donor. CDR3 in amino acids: CASSSLEGVASYEQYF. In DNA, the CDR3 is TGCGCCAGCAGCTCCCTTGAGGGGGTAGCCTCCTACGAGCAGTACTTC.